The present T cell receptor beta chain was sequenced within a study of technical replicates of blood from a handful of donors (dated by TCRdb to 2016 to 2017). Libraries were prepared through the immunoSEQ multiplex PCR assay. Drawn from immuneACCESS, this table holds only the in-frame rearrangements with V and J called that TCRdb kept. Clones are partly lost; checked studies trace under half to an unresolved V gene and leave the rest unexplained. In this sample the table shows over 55,000 clones, roughly 97% of which occur a single time. The ten largest clones take up around 0.22% of the sample. Reading from cysteine to phenylalanine, the CDR3 counts 14 amino acids. The CDR3 DNA has 42 bases and is translated from base 1. CDR1 SGHAT and CDR2 FQNNGV were looked up in the germline V gene. Trimming at the junction amounts to 4 bases on V and 2 bases on J, and the germline ends lie 8 bases apart. Worth noting for this clone: Its target antigen remains unknown. Per-base quality was not reported, and no clone a single base away is much larger than it.

This TCR came from a human donor in good health. The chain joins TRBV11-2 to TRBJ1-4; D gene: possibly TRBD1, on 6 matching bases. Sample: T cells isolated from PBMCs. In nucleotide form, the sequence is TGTGCCAGCAGCTCAAGGGGGACTAATGAAAAACTGTTTTTT. This codes for CASSSRGTNEKLFF.